This T cell receptor beta chain is drawn from a study of blood T cell repertoires in COVID-19. The repertoire was sequenced with immunoSEQ multiplex PCR; TCRdb's copy has only in-frame clones and lacks some. The repertoire holds approximately 72,000 clones, with approximately 85% as singletons. The CDR3 spans 13 residues. The gene calls are TRBV21-1 and TRBJ2-7; the table's D call TRBD2 went unverified against the DNA. TRBV21-1 corresponds to a pseudogene. The receptor was isolated from a man aged 45-65 years with acute or convalescent COVID-19. The specimen was peripheral blood. The CDR3 sequence: CASHIRVSYEQYV. The CDR3 region has the DNA TGTGCCAGCCACATTCGGGTCTCCTACGAGCAGTACGTC.